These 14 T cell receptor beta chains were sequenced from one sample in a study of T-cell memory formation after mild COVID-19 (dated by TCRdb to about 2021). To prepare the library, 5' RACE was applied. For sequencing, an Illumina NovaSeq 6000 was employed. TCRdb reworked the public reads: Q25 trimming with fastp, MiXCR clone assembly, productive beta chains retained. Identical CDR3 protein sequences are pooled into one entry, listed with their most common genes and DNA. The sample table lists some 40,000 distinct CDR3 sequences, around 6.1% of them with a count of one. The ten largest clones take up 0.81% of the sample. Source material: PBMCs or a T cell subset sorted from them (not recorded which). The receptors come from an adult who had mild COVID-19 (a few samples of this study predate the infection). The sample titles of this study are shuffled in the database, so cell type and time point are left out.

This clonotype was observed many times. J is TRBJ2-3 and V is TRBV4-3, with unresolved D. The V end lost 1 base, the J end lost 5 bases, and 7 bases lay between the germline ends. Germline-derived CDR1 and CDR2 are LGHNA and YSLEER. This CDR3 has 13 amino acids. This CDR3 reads CASSQGFKDTQYF. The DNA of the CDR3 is TGCGCCAGCAGCCAAGGTTTCAAAGATACGCAGTATTTT.

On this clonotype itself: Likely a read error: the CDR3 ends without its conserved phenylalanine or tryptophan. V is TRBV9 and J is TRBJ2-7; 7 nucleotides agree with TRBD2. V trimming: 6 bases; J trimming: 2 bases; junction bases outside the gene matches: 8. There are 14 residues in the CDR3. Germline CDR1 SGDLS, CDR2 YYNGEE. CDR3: CASNPGGRAYEQYL. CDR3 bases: TGTGCCAGCAACCCCGGGGGGAGGGCCTACGAGCAGTACTTA.

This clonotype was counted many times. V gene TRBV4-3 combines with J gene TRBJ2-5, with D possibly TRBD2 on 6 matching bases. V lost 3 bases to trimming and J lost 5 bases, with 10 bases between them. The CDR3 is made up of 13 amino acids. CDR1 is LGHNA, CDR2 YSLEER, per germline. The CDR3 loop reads CASSQGLWETQYF. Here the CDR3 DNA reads TGCGCCAGCAGCCAGGGACTGTGGGAGACCCAGTACTTC.

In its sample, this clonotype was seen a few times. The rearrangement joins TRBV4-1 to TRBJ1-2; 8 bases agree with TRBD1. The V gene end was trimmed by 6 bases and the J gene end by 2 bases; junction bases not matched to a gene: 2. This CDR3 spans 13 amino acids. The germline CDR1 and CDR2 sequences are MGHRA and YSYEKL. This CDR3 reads CASSSGGNYGYTF. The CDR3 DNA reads TGCGCCAGCAGTTCAGGGGGCAACTATGGCTACACCTTC.

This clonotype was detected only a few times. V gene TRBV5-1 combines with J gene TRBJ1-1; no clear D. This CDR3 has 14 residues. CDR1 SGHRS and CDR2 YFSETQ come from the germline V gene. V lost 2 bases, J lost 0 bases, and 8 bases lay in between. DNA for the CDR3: TGCGCCAGCAGCTTCACTCCGATGAACACTGAAGCTTTCTTT. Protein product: CASSFTPMNTEAFF.

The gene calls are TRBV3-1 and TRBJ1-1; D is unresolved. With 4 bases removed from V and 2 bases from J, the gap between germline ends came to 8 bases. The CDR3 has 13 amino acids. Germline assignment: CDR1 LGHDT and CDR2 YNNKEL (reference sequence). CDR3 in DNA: TGTGCCAGCAGCCGGGGAAGAAACACTGAAGCTTTCTTT. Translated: CASSRGRNTEAFF.

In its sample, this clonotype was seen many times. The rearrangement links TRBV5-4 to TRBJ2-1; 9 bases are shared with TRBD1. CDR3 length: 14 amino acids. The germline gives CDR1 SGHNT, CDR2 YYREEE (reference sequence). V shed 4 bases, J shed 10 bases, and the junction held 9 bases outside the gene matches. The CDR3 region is CASSPRGTGSEQFF. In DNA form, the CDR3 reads TGTGCCAGCAGCCCGAGGGGGACAGGGTCCGAGCAGTTCTTC.

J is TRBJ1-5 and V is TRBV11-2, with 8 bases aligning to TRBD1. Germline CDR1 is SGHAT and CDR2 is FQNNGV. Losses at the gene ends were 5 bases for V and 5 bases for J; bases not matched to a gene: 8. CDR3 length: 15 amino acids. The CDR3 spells CASSLDRGKHQPQHF. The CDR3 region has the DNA TGTGCCAGCAGCCTCGACAGGGGTAAGCATCAGCCCCAGCATTTT. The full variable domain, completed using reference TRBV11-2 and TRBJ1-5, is EAGVAQSPRYKIIEKRQSVAFWCNPISGHATLYWYQQILGQGPKLLIQFQNNGVVDDSQLPKDRFSAERLKGVDSTLKIQPAKLEDSAVYLCASSLDRGKHQPQHFGDGTRLSIL.

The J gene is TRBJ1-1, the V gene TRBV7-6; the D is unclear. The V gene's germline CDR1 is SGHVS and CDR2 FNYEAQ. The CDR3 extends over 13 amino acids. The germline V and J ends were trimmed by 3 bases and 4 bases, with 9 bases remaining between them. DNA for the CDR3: TGTGCCAGCAGCTTCCAGAAGGCCACTGAAGCTTTCTTT. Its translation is CASSFQKATEAFF.

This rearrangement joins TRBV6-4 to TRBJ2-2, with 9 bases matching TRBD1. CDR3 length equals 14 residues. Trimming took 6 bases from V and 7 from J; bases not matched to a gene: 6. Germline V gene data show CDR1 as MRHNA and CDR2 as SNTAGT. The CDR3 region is CASSGTGFGGELFF. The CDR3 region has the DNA TGTGCCAGCAGCGGGACAGGGTTTGGCGGGGAGCTGTTTTTT.

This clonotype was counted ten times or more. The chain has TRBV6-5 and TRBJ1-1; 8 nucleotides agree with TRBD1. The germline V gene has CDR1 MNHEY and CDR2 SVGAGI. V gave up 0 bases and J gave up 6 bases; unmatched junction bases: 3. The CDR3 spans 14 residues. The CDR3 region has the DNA TGTGCCAGCAGTTACTCGGGGACAGGCGCTGAAGCTTTCTTT. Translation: CASSYSGTGAEAFF.

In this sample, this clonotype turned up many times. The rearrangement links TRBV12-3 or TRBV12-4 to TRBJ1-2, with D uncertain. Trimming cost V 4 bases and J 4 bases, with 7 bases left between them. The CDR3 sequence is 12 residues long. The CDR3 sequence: CASSSLGYGYTF. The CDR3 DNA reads TGTGCCAGCAGTTCCCTTGGCTATGGCTACACCTTC.

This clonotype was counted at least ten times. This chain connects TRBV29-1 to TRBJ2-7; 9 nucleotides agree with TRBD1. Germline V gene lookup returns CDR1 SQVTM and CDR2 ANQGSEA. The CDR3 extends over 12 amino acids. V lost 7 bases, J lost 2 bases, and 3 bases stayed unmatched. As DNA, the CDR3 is TGCAGCGCTGGACAGGGGACCTACGAGCAGTACTTC. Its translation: CSAGQGTYEQYF.

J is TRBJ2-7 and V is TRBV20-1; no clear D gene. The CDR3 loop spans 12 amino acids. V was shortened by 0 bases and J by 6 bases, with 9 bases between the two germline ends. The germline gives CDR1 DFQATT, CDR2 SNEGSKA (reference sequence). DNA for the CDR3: TGCAGTGCTAGAGATTATTCCACCGAGCAGTACTTC. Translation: CSARDYSTEQYF.